The table lists the clone carrying this T cell receptor (beta chain) with a few counts. What it binds is unknown. This sample was included in a study of Graves' ophthalmopathy and Graves' hyperthyroidism. Regarding the study as a whole: Also, most clonotypes expanded in the thyroid above 0.001 frequency appeared in blood. A model of 13 signatures distinguished ophthalmopathy from stable hyperthyroidism at roughly 86% sensitivity and roughly 81% specificity. The model flagged ophthalmopathy progression at roughly 71% sensitivity and nearly 75% specificity.

CDR3 size: 13 residues. V trimming: 11 bases; J trimming: 2 bases; junction bases outside the gene matches: 8. Germline CDR1 and CDR2: MRHNA and SNTAGT. The study excluded patients with other autoimmune diseases, uncontrolled infections, pregnancy or lactation. Investigators amplified TCR beta CDR3 regions from RNA transcripts. After a first-round RT-PCR with HTBI primers, a second-round multiplex PCR was run. TCRdb re-analysed the multiplex PCR reads in MiXCR, keeping a single row per CDR3 protein. The data contain approximately 700,000 distinct CDR3 sequences, more than 40% of them seen just once; the ten biggest clones take up 3.3%.

Sequencing input: peripheral blood. This chain joins TRBV6-4 and TRBJ1-2, with 7 nucleotides matching TRBD1. The clonotype originates from an adult man with Graves' ophthalmopathy. The DNA of the CDR3 is TGTGCCCCCCAGGGGGGAGTCAACTATGGCTACACCTTC. It codes for CAPQGGVNYGYTF.